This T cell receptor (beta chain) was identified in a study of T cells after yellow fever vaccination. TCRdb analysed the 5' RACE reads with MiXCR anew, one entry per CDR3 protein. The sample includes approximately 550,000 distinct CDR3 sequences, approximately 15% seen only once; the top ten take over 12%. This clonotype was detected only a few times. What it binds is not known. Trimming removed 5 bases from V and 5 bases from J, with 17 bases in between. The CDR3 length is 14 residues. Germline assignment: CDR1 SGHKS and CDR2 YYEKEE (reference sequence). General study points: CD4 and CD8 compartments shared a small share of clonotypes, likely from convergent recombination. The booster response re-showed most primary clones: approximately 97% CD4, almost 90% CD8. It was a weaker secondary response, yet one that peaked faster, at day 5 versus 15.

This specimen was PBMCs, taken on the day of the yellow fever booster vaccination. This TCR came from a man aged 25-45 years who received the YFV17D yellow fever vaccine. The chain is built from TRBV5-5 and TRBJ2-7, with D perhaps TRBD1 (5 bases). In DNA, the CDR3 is TGTGCCAGCAGAGCCTCAGGGATGACACACGAGCAGTACTTC. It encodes CASRASGMTHEQYF. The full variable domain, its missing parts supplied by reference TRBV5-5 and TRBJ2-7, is DAGVTQSPTHLIKTRGQQVTLRCSPISGHKSVSWYQQVLGQGPQFIFQYYEKEERGRGNFPDRFSARQFPNYSSELNVNALLLGDSALYLCASRASGMTHEQYFGPGTRLTVT.